This passage covers 10 T cell receptor beta chains from one sample sequenced in a study of blood T cell repertoires in COVID-19. This table comes from immunoSEQ multiplex PCR, and its TCRdb copy is limited to in-frame clones, with some not included. This table holds around 200,000 clones, 75% to 90% found once. Material for sequencing was peripheral blood. These receptors were taken from a human donor in a cohort sampled during active COVID-19.

This chain uses TRBV6-5 with TRBJ2-7; tentative D call: TRBD2 (6 bases). Trimming cost V 6 bases and J 4 bases, with 7 bases left between them. Germline assignment: CDR1 MNHEY and CDR2 SVGAGI. The CDR3 covers 11 residues. CDR3 coding DNA: TGTGCCAGCAGCCGGGAGTACGAGCAGTACTTC. Translated: CASSREYEQYF.

This chain uses TRBV28 with TRBJ2-7, with 9 bases lining up with TRBD1. Germline V gene sequence: CDR1 MDHEN, CDR2 SYDVKM. V lost 6 bases and J lost 1; bases outside the gene matches: 7. There are 15 residues in the CDR3. The CDR3 coding sequence is TGTGCCAGCAGATCCCCGACAGGGGGGTCCTACGAGCAGTACTTC. This sequence encodes CASRSPTGGSYEQYF.

This chain joins TRBV10-3 and TRBJ2-7; D might be TRBD2 (5 bases). Germline V CDR1 and CDR2: ENHRY, SYGVKD. V was cut by 7 bases and J by 7 bases, with 11 bases left in between. This CDR3 contains 11 residues. CDR3 sequence (DNA): TGTGCCATCACTACGGGGTCGGAGCAGTACTTC. It specifies CAITTGSEQYF.

This chain joins TRBV24-1 and TRBJ2-1; 11 positions match TRBD2. The V and J ends lost 9 bases and 5 bases, in that order; junction bases with no gene match: 8. This CDR3 comprises 15 residues. The germline V gene has CDR1 KGHDR and CDR2 SFDVKD. CDR3 sequence reads: CATWAPGLADNEQFF. CDR3 DNA: TGTGCCACCTGGGCCCCGGGACTAGCGGACAATGAGCAGTTCTTC.

This clone has just a few counts. The chain joins TRBV18 to TRBJ1-6; 9 bases fit TRBD1. V shed 3 bases, J shed 8 bases, and the junction held 2 bases outside the gene matches. The germline V gene has CDR1 KGHSH and CDR2 LQKENI. The CDR3 has 14 residues. The CDR3: CASSPGTGYSPLHF. CDR3 bases: TGTGCCAGCTCACCTGGGACAGGGTATTCACCCCTCCACTTT.

This clone was counted a few times. The chain uses TRBV10-2 and TRBJ1-1; D is possibly TRBD1 (6 bases). The V end was cut by 4 bases, the J end by 5 bases, with 11 bases between. The CDR3 spans 13 residues. The V gene's germline CDR1 is WSHSY and CDR2 SAAADI. Written as DNA, the CDR3 is TGCGCCAGCAGTGTTAACAGGGAGACTGAAGCTTTCTTT. As protein: CASSVNRETEAFF.

The chain uses TRBV28 and TRBJ1-2; D is uncertain. The CDR3 is 13 amino acids. The V end lost 3 bases, the J end lost 2 bases, and 7 bases lay between the germline ends. The V gene's germline CDR1 is MDHEN and CDR2 SYDVKM. CDR3 DNA: TGTGCCAGCAGTTTGCCCAGAAACTATGGCTACACCTTC. This encodes CASSLPRNYGYTF.

The rearrangement links TRBV6-4 to TRBJ2-5; 9 bases are a match to TRBD2. The CDR3 has 16 residues. Germline lookup yields CDR1 MRHNA and CDR2 SNTAGT. The junction had 10 bases not matched to a gene; V was cut back by 6 bases and J by 2 bases. CDR3 DNA sequence: TGTGCCAGCAGGGGGGGGGCGGGAGGGGAACAAGAGACCCAGTACTTC. Protein product: CASRGGAGGEQETQYF.

The V gene is TRBV7-9, the J gene TRBJ2-7; 8 positions match TRBD1. In germline, CDR1 is SEHNR, CDR2 FQNEAQ (reference sequence). The CDR3 is made up of 14 amino acids. Losses at the gene ends were 3 bases for V and 4 bases for J; bases not matched to a gene: 5. The CDR3 region has the DNA TGTGCCAGCAGCTTTGTCCAGGGGGCGTACGAGCAGTACTTC. Its protein product is CASSFVQGAYEQYF.

V gene TRBV4-3 combines with J gene TRBJ1-4; TRBD1 might be the D (5 bases). CDR3 length equals 14 residues. V lost 0 bases to trimming and J lost 10 bases, with 12 bases between them. Looked up from germline, CDR1 is LGHNA and CDR2 is YSLEER. CDR3 sequence reads: CASSQDLRGTKLFF. The CDR3 nucleotides are TGCGCCAGCAGCCAAGATCTTAGGGGAACAAAACTGTTTTTT.